The T cell receptor (beta chain) described here comes from a study of T cells in Graves' hyperthyroidism and ophthalmopathy. This clonotype was recorded at least ten times. What it binds is not known. Study observations and caveats: The majority of expanded thyroid clonotypes above 0.001 also appeared in blood. Classification by a 13 V-J model distinguished ophthalmopathy from stable hyperthyroidism. Median prediction lead before ophthalmopathy onset was 5.5 to 7 months with the model.

V lost 8 bases to trimming and J lost 3 bases; unmatched junction nucleotides: 6. The CDR3 is made up of 13 amino acids. CDR1 is MDHEN, CDR2 SYDVKM, per germline. With duration under 3 months, ophthalmopathy was active: Clinical Activity Score at least 3, NOSPECS at least 4. Amplified TCR beta CDR3 regions derived from RNA transcripts. The HTBI set primed first-round TCR CDR3 RT-PCR. From the multiplex PCR reads, TCRdb called clonotypes with MiXCR, one entry per CDR3 protein. Of some 550,000 distinct CDR3 sequences in the sample, roughly a sixth were seen once. This clonotype was sampled from a woman between 40 and 55 years old with Graves' ophthalmopathy. The rearrangement links TRBV28 to TRBJ1-1; TRBD1 matches 7 bases. The specimen was blood. The CDR3 sequence: CASGGTAYTEAFF. DNA for the CDR3: TGTGCCAGCGGGGGGACAGCCTACACTGAAGCTTTCTTT.